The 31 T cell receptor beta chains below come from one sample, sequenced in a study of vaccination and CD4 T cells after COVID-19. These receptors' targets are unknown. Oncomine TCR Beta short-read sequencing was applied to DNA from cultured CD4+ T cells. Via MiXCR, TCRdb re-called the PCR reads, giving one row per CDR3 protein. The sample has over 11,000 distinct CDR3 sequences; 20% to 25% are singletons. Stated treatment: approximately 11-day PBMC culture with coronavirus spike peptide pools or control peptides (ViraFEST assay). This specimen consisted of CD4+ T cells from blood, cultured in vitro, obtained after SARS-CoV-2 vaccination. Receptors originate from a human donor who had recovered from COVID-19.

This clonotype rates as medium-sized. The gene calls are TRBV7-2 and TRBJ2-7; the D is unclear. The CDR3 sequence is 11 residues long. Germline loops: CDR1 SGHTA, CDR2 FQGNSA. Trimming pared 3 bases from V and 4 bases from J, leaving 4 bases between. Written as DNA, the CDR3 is TGTGCCAGCAGCTTTTTATACGAGCAGTACTTC. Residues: CASSFLYEQYF.

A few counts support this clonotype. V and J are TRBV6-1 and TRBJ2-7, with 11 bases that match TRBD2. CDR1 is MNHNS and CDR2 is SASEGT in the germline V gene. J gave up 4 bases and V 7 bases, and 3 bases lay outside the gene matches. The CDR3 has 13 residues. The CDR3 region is CASNRLAGYEQYF. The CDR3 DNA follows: TGTGCCAGCAACCGACTAGCGGGATACGAGCAGTACTTC.

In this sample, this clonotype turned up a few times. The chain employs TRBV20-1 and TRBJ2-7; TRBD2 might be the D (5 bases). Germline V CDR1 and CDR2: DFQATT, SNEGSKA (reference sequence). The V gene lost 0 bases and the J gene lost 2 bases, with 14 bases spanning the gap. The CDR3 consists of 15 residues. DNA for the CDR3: TGCAGTGCTAGAGATCGGTCGAGCGGTACCTACGAGCAGTACTTC. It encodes CSARDRSSGTYEQYF.

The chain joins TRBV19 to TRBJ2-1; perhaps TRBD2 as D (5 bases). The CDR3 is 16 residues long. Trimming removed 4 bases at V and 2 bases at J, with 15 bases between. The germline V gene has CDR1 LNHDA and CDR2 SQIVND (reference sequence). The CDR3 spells CASSTRKSGAYNEQFF. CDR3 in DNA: TGTGCCAGTAGTACCCGAAAATCCGGGGCCTACAATGAGCAGTTCTTC.

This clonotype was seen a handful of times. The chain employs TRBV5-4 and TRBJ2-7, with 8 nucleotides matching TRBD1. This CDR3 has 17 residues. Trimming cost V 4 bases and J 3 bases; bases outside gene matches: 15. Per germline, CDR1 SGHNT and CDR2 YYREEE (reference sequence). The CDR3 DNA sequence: TGTGCCAGCAGCCAATTGGGACAGGTTGGTCGGAACTACGAGCAGTACTTC. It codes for CASSQLGQVGRNYEQYF.

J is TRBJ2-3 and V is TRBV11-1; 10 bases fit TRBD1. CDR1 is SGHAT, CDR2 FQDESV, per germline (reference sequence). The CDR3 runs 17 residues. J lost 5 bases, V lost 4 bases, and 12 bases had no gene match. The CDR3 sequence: CASSSPRRTGGGDTQYF. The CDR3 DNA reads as TGTGCCAGCAGCTCCCCACGGAGGACAGGGGGGGGAGATACGCAGTATTTT. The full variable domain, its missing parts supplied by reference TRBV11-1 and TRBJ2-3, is EAEVAQSPRYKITEKSQAVAFWCDPISGHATLYWYRQILGQGPELLVQFQDESVVDDSQLPKDRFSAERLKGVDSTLKIQPAELGDSAMYLCASSSPRRTGGGDTQYFGPGTRLTVL.

CDR3 residues: CSARAEPSSYNSPLHF. DNA for the CDR3: TGCAGTGCTAGAGCTGAACCCAGCTCCTATAATTCACCCCTCCACTTT. V is TRBV20-1 and J is TRBJ1-6; no clear D. The germline gives CDR1 DFQATT, CDR2 SNEGSKA (reference sequence). This CDR3 contains 16 residues. V lost 1 base, J lost 0 bases, and 10 bases lay in between.

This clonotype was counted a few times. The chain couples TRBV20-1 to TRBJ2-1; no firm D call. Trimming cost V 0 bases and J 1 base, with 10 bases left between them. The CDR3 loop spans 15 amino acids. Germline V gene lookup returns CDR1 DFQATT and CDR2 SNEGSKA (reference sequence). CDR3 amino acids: CSARDPAVSYNEQFF. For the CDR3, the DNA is TGCAGTGCTAGAGATCCGGCGGTGTCCTACAATGAGCAGTTCTTC.

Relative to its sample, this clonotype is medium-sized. The CDR3 loop reads CASSLGGQGNTGELFF. In DNA, the CDR3 is TGTGCCAGCAGCTTAGGGGGACAGGGCAACACCGGGGAGCTGTTTTTT. The chain combines TRBV7-2 with TRBJ2-2, with 9 bases aligning to TRBD1. V was pared by 1 base and J by 2 bases, with 2 bases of the junction left unmatched. The germline gives CDR1 SGHTA, CDR2 FQGNSA. CDR3 length equals 16 residues.

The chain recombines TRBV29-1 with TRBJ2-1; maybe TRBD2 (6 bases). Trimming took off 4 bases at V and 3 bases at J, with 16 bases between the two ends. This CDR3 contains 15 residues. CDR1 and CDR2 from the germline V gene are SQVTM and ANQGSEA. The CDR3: CSVALGGMVYNEQFF. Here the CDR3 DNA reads TGCAGCGTTGCCCTTGGGGGGATGGTCTACAATGAGCAGTTCTTC.

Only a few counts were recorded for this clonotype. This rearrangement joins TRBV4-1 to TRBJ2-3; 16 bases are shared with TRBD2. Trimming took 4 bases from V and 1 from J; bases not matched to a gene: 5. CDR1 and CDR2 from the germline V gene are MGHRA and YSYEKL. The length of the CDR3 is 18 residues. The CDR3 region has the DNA TGCGCCAGCAGCCGGTCGGGACTAGCGGGAGGGGGCACAGATACGCAGTATTTT. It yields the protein CASSRSGLAGGGTDTQYF.

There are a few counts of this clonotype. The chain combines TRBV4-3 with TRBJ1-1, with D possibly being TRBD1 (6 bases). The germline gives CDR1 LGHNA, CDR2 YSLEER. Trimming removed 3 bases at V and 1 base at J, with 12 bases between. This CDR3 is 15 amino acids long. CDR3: CASSHLGTRNTEAFF. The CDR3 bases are TGCGCCAGCAGCCACCTTGGGACAAGGAACACTGAAGCTTTCTTT.

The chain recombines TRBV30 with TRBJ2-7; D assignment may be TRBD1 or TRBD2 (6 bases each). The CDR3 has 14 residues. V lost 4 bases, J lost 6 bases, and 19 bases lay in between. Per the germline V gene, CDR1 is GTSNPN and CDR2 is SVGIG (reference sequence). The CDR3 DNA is TGTGCCTGGACCCCCGGGGGCTTTCCCAGCGAGCAGTACTTC. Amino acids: CAWTPGGFPSEQYF.

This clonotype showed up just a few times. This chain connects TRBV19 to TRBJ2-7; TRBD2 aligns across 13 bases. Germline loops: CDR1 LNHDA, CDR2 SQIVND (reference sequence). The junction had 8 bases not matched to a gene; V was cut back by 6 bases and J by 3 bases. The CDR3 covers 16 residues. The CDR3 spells CASSLGLAGPVYEQYF. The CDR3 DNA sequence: TGTGCCAGTAGCCTGGGACTAGCGGGACCCGTCTACGAGCAGTACTTC.

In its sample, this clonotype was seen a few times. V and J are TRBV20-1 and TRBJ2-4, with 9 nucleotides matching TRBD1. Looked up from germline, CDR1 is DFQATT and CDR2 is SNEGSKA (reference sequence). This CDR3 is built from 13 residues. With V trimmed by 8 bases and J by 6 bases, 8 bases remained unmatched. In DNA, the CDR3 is TGCAGTCCCCGGGACAGGGCAAGAAACATTCAGTACTTC. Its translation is CSPRDRARNIQYF.

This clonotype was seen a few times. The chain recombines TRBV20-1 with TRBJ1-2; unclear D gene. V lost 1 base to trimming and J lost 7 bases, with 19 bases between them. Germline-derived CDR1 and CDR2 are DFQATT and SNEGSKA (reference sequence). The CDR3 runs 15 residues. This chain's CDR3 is CSARGPSGVTSGYTF. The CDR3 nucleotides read TGCAGTGCTAGAGGGCCCTCTGGGGTAACCTCTGGCTACACCTTC.

Here the CDR3 reads CASSLVAGVGTQYF. CDR3 nucleotides: TGTGCCAGCAGCTTAGTAGCGGGAGTGGGTACGCAGTATTTT. The chain combines TRBV11-2 with TRBJ2-3; 9 nucleotides line up with TRBD2. V dropped 1 base and J dropped 8; count of bases not matched to a gene: 4. The CDR3 has 14 residues. Germline CDR1 is SGHAT and CDR2 is FQNNGV. Filled out from reference TRBV11-2 and TRBJ2-3, the complete variable domain reads EAGVAQSPRYKIIEKRQSVAFWCNPISGHATLYWYQQILGQGPKLLIQFQNNGVVDDSQLPKDRFSAERLKGVDSTLKIQPAKLEDSAVYLCASSLVAGVGTQYFGPGTRLTVL.

The CDR3 here is CASSFVQSDTQYF. The DNA of the CDR3 is TGTGCCAGCAGCTTTGTACAGTCAGATACGCAGTATTTT. This chain uses TRBV7-9 with TRBJ2-3; D remains unclear. Germline V CDR1 and CDR2: SEHNR, FQNEAQ (reference sequence). This CDR3 spans 13 amino acids. Trimming took 3 bases from V and 4 from J, leaving 8 bases between them.

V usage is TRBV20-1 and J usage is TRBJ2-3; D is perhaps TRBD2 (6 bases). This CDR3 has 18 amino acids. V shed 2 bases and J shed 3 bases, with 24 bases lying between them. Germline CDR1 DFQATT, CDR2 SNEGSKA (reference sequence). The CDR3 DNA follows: TGCAGTGCTAGACCCTACGGGGGAGTGAATGTTAGGACAGATACGCAGTATTTT. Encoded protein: CSARPYGGVNVRTDTQYF.

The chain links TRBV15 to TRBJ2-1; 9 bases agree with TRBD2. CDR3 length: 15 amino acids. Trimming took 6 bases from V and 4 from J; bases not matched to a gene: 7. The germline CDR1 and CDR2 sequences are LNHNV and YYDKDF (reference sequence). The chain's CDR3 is CATRGSGGQYNEQFF. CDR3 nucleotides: TGTGCCACCAGGGGTAGCGGGGGCCAATACAATGAGCAGTTCTTC.

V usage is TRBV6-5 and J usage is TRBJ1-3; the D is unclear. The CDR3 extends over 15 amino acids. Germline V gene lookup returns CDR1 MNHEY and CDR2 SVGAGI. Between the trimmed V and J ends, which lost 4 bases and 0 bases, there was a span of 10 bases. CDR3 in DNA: TGTGCCAGCAGTTCCCGGCCCAGCTCTGGAAACACCATATATTTT. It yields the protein CASSSRPSSGNTIYF.

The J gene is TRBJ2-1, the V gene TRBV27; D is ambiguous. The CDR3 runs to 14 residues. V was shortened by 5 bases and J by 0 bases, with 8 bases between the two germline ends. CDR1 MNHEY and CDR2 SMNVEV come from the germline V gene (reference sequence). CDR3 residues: CASSKRSSYNEQFF. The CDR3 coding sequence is TGTGCCAGCAGTAAACGTAGCTCCTACAATGAGCAGTTCTTC.

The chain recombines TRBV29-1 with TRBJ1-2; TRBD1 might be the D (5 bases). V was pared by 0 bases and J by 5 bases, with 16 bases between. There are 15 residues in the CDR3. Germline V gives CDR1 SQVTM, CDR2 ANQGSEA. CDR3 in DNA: TGCAGCGTTGAAGATCCCCCGGGGGATGGGTATGGCTACACCTTC. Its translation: CSVEDPPGDGYGYTF.

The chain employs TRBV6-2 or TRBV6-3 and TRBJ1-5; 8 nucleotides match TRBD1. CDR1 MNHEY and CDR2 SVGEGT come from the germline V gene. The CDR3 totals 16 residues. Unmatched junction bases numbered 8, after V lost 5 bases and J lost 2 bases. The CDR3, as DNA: TGTGCCAGCAGTCGTGGACAGGGTGTTGGCAATCAGCCCCAGCATTTT. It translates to CASSRGQGVGNQPQHF.

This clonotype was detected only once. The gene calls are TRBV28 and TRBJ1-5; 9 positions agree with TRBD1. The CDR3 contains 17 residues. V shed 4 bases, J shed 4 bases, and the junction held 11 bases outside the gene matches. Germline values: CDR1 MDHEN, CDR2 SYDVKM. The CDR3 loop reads CASSSLGQGSWNQPQHF. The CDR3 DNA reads TGTGCCAGCAGTTCACTGGGACAGGGATCTTGGAATCAGCCCCAGCATTTT.

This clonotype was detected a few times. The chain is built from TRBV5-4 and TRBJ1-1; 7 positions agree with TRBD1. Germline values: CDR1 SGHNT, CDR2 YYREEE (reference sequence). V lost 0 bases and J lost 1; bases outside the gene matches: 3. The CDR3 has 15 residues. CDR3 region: CASSLGDRRNTEAFF. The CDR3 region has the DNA TGTGCCAGCAGCTTGGGGGACAGAAGGAACACTGAAGCTTTCTTT.

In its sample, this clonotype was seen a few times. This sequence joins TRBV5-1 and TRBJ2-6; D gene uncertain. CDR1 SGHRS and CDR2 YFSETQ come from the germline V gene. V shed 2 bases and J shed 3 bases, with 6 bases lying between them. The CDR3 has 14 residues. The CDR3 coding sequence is TGCGCCAGCAGCTTAGGCGATGGGGCCAACGTCCTGACTTTC. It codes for CASSLGDGANVLTF.

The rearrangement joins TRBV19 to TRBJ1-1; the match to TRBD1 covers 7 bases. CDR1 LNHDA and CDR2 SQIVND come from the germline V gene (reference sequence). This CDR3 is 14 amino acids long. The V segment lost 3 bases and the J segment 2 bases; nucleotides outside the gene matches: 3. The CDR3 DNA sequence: TGTGCCAGTAGTATCGGGACAGCTAACACTGAAGCTTTCTTT. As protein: CASSIGTANTEAFF.

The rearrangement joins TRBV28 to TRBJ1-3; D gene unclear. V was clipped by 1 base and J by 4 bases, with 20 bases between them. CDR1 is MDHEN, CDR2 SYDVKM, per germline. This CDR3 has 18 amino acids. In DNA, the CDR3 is TGTGCCAGCAGTTTATTACGGGGTGACCCGGTGGCGGGAAACACCATATATTTT. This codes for CASSLLRGDPVAGNTIYF.

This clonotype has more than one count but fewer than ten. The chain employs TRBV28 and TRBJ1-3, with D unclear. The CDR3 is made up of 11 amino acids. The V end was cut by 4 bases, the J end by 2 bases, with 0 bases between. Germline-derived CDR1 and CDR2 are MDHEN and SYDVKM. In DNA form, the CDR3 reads TGTGCCAGCAGTTCTGGAAACACCATATATTTT. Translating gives CASSSGNTIYF.

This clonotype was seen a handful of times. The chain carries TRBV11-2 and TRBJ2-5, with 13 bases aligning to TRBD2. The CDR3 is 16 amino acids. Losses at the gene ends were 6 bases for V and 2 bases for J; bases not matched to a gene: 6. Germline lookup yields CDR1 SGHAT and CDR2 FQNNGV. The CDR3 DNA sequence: TGTGCCAGCAGTTGGACTAGCGGGAGTAGTCAAGAGACCCAGTACTTC. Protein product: CASSWTSGSSQETQYF. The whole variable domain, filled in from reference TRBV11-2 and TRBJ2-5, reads EAGVAQSPRYKIIEKRQSVAFWCNPISGHATLYWYQQILGQGPKLLIQFQNNGVVDDSQLPKDRFSAERLKGVDSTLKIQPAKLEDSAVYLCASSWTSGSSQETQYFGPGTRLLVL.